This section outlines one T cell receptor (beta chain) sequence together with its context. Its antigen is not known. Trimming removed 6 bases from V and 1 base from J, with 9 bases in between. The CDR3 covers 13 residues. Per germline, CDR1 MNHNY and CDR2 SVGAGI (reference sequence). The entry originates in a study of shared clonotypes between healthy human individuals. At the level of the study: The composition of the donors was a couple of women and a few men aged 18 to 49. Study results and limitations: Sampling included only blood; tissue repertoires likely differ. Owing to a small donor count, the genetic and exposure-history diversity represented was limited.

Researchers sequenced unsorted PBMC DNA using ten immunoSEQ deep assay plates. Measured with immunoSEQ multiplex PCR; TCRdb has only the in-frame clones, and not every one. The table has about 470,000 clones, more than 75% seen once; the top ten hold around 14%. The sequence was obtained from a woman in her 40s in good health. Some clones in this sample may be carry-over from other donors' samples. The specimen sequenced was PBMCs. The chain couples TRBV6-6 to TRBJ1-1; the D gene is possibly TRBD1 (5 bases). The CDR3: CASSPTENTEAFF. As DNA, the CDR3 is TGTGCCAGCAGCCCGACAGAGAACACTGAAGCTTTCTTT.